Following are 15 T cell receptor beta chains from one sample sequenced in a study of OX40 agonist ivuxolimab in advanced cancers. The table came from immunoSEQ multiplex PCR; TCRdb's copy has only in-frame clones and leaves some out. The table shows tens of thousands of clones, with about nine tenths occurring only once. Sequencing was performed on CD4+ or CD8+ T cells sorted from blood, taken in a trial of the OX40 agonist ivuxolimab. The receptors were gathered from an adult with an advanced solid tumor such as melanoma, head and neck, liver or kidney cancer.

The CDR3 bases are TGCGCCAGCAGCCTAGTAGCGGGAGTTGAGGCCGGGGAGCTGTTTTTT. Translation: CASSLVAGVEAGELFF. The chain joins TRBV4-1 to TRBJ2-2; 9 bases are a match to TRBD2. Losses at the gene ends were 4 bases for V and 6 bases for J; bases not matched to a gene: 9. The CDR3 totals 16 residues. Germline CDR1 is MGHRA and CDR2 is YSYEKL.

V gene TRBV5-1 combines with J gene TRBJ2-3; D is possibly TRBD2 (5 bases). The CDR3 spans 14 residues. Trimming pared 0 bases from V and 4 bases from J, leaving 9 bases between. CDR1 SGHRS and CDR2 YFSETQ come from the germline V gene. The CDR3 sequence is CASSLDGNSDTQYF. CDR3 in DNA: TGCGCCAGCAGCTTGGACGGGAATTCAGATACGCAGTATTTT.

The V gene is TRBV4-1, the J gene TRBJ2-7, with D perhaps matching TRBD1 (5 bases). V gave up 4 bases and J gave up 2 bases, with 12 bases separating them. Germline CDR1 reads MGHRA; CDR2 reads YSYEKL. This CDR3 contains 14 residues. CDR3 sequence: CASSRPQATYEQYF. Here the CDR3 DNA reads TGCGCCAGCAGCCGACCACAGGCAACCTACGAGCAGTACTTC.

The chain carries TRBV9 and TRBJ2-5; TRBD1 or TRBD2 may be the D gene (5 bases each). Germline CDR1 reads SGDLS; CDR2 reads YYNGEE. Trimming shortened V by 4 bases and J by 4 bases, and 20 bases separated the two germline ends. The CDR3 is 16 amino acids. The CDR3 nucleotides are TGTGCCAGCAGCCCCAACCTATCAGCAGGGAGAGAGACCCAGTACTTC. It is translated as CASSPNLSAGRETQYF.

This clone is a singleton in its sample. This CDR3 is CASSFSGRAAQTQYF. CDR3 in DNA: TGTGCCAGCAGTTTCAGCGGGAGGGCCGCACAGACCCAGTACTTC. The V and J genes are TRBV28 and TRBJ2-5, with TRBD2 identical over 10 bases. CDR1 and CDR2 (germline): MDHEN, SYDVKM. J was trimmed by 6 bases and V by 3 bases; bases with no gene match: 7. The CDR3 spans 15 residues. The full variable domain, with the rest looked up from reference TRBV28 and TRBJ2-5, is DVKVTQSSRYLVKRTGEKVFLECVQDMDHENMFWYRQDPGLGLRLIYFSYDVKMKEKGDIPEGYSVSREKKERFSLILESASTNQTSMYLCASSFSGRAAQTQYFGPGTRLLVL.

V usage is TRBV11-2 and J usage is TRBJ2-7; D perhaps matches TRBD1 (6 bases). The CDR3 contains 14 residues. Germline V gene sequence: CDR1 SGHAT, CDR2 FQNNGV. The V gene lost 1 base and the J gene lost 7 bases, with 14 bases spanning the gap. The chain's CDR3 is CASSLGLQGNEQYF. For the CDR3, the DNA is TGTGCCAGCAGCTTAGGACTCCAGGGGAATGAGCAGTACTTC. The whole variable domain, remainder taken from reference TRBV11-2 and TRBJ2-7, is EAGVAQSPRYKIIEKRQSVAFWCNPISGHATLYWYQQILGQGPKLLIQFQNNGVVDDSQLPKDRFSAERLKGVDSTLKIQPAKLEDSAVYLCASSLGLQGNEQYFGPGTRLTVT.

J is TRBJ2-5 and V is TRBV5-5, with D tentatively TRBD2 (6 bases). The germline gives CDR1 SGHKS, CDR2 YYEKEE (reference sequence). The CDR3 loop spans 15 amino acids. V lost 5 bases to trimming and J lost 2 bases, with 16 bases between them. This CDR3 is CASREGTGVQETQYF. Written as DNA, the CDR3 is TGTGCCAGCAGGGAGGGTACGGGAGTGCAAGAGACCCAGTACTTC.

Only a few counts were recorded for this clone. The genes are TRBV18 and TRBJ2-7; D gene uncertain. The V gene's germline CDR1 is KGHSH and CDR2 LQKENI. Trimming took 3 bases from V and 0 from J, leaving 3 bases between them. The CDR3 loop spans 12 amino acids. CDR3 nucleotides: TGTGCCAGCTCACCGAGCTCCTACGAGCAGTACTTC. Encoded protein: CASSPSSYEQYF.

This sequence joins TRBV28 and TRBJ1-3; a possible D gene is TRBD1 (5 bases). The CDR3 consists of 16 residues. V dropped 5 bases and J dropped 2 bases, with 16 bases sitting between them. Looked up from germline, CDR1 is MDHEN and CDR2 is SYDVKM. CDR3 nucleotides: TGTGCCAGCAGTAAGGGACGGGCCAATCCTGGAAACACCATATATTTT. It translates to CASSKGRANPGNTIYF. Based on the CDR3 plus reference TRBV28 and TRBJ1-3, the full variable domain is DVKVTQSSRYLVKRTGEKVFLECVQDMDHENMFWYRQDPGLGLRLIYFSYDVKMKEKGDIPEGYSVSREKKERFSLILESASTNQTSMYLCASSKGRANPGNTIYFGEGSWLTVV.

The chain couples TRBV25-1 to TRBJ2-5; D gene unclear. CDR1 and CDR2 (germline): MGHDK, SYGVNS. There are 12 residues in the CDR3. Trimming removed 5 bases from V and 6 bases from J, with 10 bases in between. The CDR3 here is CASSTGVQTQYF. In DNA, the CDR3 is TGTGCCAGCAGTACTGGGGTGCAGACCCAGTACTTC.

There are a few counts of this clone. V usage is TRBV5-1 and J usage is TRBJ2-2; TRBD1 matches 8 bases. With V trimmed by 0 bases and J by 1 base, 2 bases remained unmatched. Germline loops: CDR1 SGHRS, CDR2 YFSETQ. The CDR3 length is 16 residues. CDR3 sequence (DNA): TGCGCCAGCAGCTTGGCCGGGACAGGGAACACCGGGGAGCTGTTTTTT. Amino acid sequence: CASSLAGTGNTGELFF.

In its sample, this clone was seen a few times. The J gene is TRBJ1-2, the V gene TRBV19; TRBD1 is a possible D gene (6 bases). The CDR3 contains 12 residues. V was clipped by 6 bases and J by 4 bases, with 9 bases between them. Germline V CDR1 and CDR2: LNHDA, SQIVND (reference sequence). CDR3 loop: CASRVQGYGYTF. CDR3 sequence (DNA): TGTGCCAGTAGGGTACAGGGCTATGGCTACACCTTC.

The V and J genes are TRBV27 and TRBJ2-1; 7 positions match TRBD1. V trimming: 5 bases; J trimming: 1 base; junction bases outside the gene matches: 8. The CDR3 runs to 16 residues. The V gene's germline CDR1 is MNHEY and CDR2 SMNVEV (reference sequence). The CDR3 sequence is CASSRDSYSSYNEQFF. Written as DNA, the CDR3 is TGTGCCAGCAGTCGGGACAGCTATTCTTCCTACAATGAGCAGTTCTTC.

V and J are TRBV6-6 and TRBJ1-3; 8 bases match TRBD1. CDR1 MNHNY and CDR2 SVGAGI come from the germline V gene (reference sequence). Trimming took 6 bases from V and 0 from J; bases not matched to a gene: 1. The CDR3 is 14 amino acids. CDR3 loop: CASSTGGSGNTIYF. As DNA, the CDR3 is TGTGCCAGCAGCACAGGGGGCTCTGGAAACACCATATATTTT.

J is TRBJ1-3 and V is TRBV6-5, with D maybe TRBD1 (5 bases). V was cut by 5 bases and J by 0 bases, with 11 bases left in between. The CDR3 runs 15 residues. CDR1 is MNHEY and CDR2 is SVGAGI in the germline V gene. The CDR3 reads CASSPQQDSGNTIYF. The DNA for the CDR3 is TGTGCCAGCAGTCCACAACAGGACTCTGGAAACACCATATATTTT.